Below, 8 T cell receptor beta chains from the same sample are listed, as sequenced in a study of cytomegalovirus exposure and HLA in healthy donors. It was with 60 Vbeta and 13 Jbeta primers that the PCR ran. The assay was immunoSEQ multiplex PCR, and TCRdb's table has in-frame clones only and misses some. This sample's table reports tens of thousands of clones. Sequenced: PBMCs. The origin of the receptors is a woman between 35 and 50 years old in good health and CMV-seronegative.

This chain uses TRBV14 with TRBJ2-1; 10 nucleotides agree with TRBD2. This CDR3 contains 15 residues. V gave up 4 bases and J gave up 4 bases; unmatched junction bases: 4. CDR1 is SGHDN, CDR2 FVKESK, per germline. CDR3 coding DNA: TGTGCCAGCAGCCCCGGGACTAGCGTATACAATGAGCAGTTCTTC. Encoded protein: CASSPGTSVYNEQFF.

The V and J genes are TRBV30 and TRBJ2-3; D might be TRBD2 (5 bases). The CDR3 covers 14 residues. Germline CDR1 reads GTSNPN; CDR2 reads SVGIG (reference sequence). Trimming stripped 4 bases from V and 1 base from J, with 12 bases between. The CDR3: CAWNRERGTDTQYF. CDR3 in DNA: TGTGCCTGGAATCGGGAAAGGGGCACAGATACGCAGTATTTT.

This chain connects TRBV5-4 to TRBJ1-2; D possibly corresponds to TRBD1 (5 bases). Per the germline V gene, CDR1 is SGHNT and CDR2 is YYREEE (reference sequence). This CDR3 has 14 residues. Trimming pared 0 bases from V and 2 bases from J, leaving 8 bases between. The CDR3 sequence is CASSLEAGNYGYTF. The CDR3 DNA reads as TGTGCCAGCAGCTTGGAGGCAGGGAACTATGGCTACACCTTC.

The rearrangement joins TRBV7-8 to TRBJ2-7; 10 nucleotides match TRBD2. V was pared by 1 base and J by 2 bases, with 5 bases of the junction left unmatched. The CDR3 extends over 16 amino acids. Germline lookup yields CDR1 SGHVS and CDR2 FQNEAQ. The CDR3 bases are TGTGCCAGCAGCTTAGGTAGCGGGGGGTTCCCCTACGAGCAGTACTTC. Protein product: CASSLGSGGFPYEQYF.

The J gene is TRBJ1-4, the V gene TRBV30, with a tentative D call TRBD1 (5 bases). CDR3 length equals 14 residues. CDR1 GTSNPN and CDR2 SVGIG come from the germline V gene (reference sequence). Trimming took off 4 bases at V and 8 bases at J, with 17 bases between the two ends. CDR3 sequence (DNA): TGTGCCTGGAACACCGGCGGGGGTGGCGAAAAACTGTTTTTT. This translates into CAWNTGGGGEKLFF. The whole variable domain, filled in from reference TRBV30 and TRBJ1-4, reads SQTIHQWPATLVQPVGSPLSLECTVEGTSNPNLYWYRQAAGRGLQLLFYSVGIGQISSEVPQNLSASRPQDRQFILSSKKLLLSDSGFYLCAWNTGGGGEKLFFGSGTQLSVL.

On this clone itself: It is unclear where the CDR3 begins or ends on the DNA, so no DNA is shown, and the CDR3 is as TCRdb lists it. The gene calls are TRBV19 and TRBJ1-1. CDR1 is LNHDA and CDR2 is SQIVND in the germline V gene (reference sequence). The CDR3 spans 13 residues, counting both ends. Here the CDR3 reads CASRVGAGAGVFF.

The chain is built from TRBV10-3 and TRBJ1-1, with 7 bases that match TRBD1. The CDR3 length is 13 residues. V dropped 4 bases and J dropped 4; count of bases not matched to a gene: 3. The germline CDR1 and CDR2 sequences are ENHRY and SYGVKD. CDR3 sequence (DNA): TGTGCCATCAGTGGACAGGGCCGCACTGAAGCTTTCTTT. This codes for CAISGQGRTEAFF.

This chain connects TRBV30 to TRBJ2-5; 7 positions agree with TRBD1. Trimming cost V 2 bases and J 1 base; bases outside gene matches: 4. The germline CDR1 and CDR2 sequences are GTSNPN and SVGIG (reference sequence). CDR3 length equals 14 residues. DNA of the CDR3: TGTGCCTGGAGTATGGGGACAGCCCAAGAGACCCAGTACTTC. This codes for CAWSMGTAQETQYF. Together with reference TRBV30 and TRBJ2-5, the CDR3 gives the full variable domain: SQTIHQWPATLVQPVGSPLSLECTVEGTSNPNLYWYRQAAGRGLQLLFYSVGIGQISSEVPQNLSASRPQDRQFILSSKKLLLSDSGFYLCAWSMGTAQETQYFGPGTRLLVL.